Sequencing of this T cell receptor beta chain was carried out in a study of T cell clonality in common variable immunodeficiency. Findings of the study overall: CVID subjects showed higher TCRbeta clonality than healthy controls. In common variable immunodeficiency, TCR beta chains reportedly carried fewer deletions and N-nucleotide insertions.

The assay was immunoSEQ multiplex PCR, and TCRdb's table has in-frame clones only and misses some. This sample has more than 20,000 clones and no singletons, with under 4.5% in the ten largest. This clone has just a few counts. What it recognizes is unknown. The source material was peripheral blood mononuclear cells. This TCR came from a human donor with common variable immunodeficiency.

CDR3 protein: CASSSWTESTDTQYF. The CDR3 DNA, read in part, is TGTGCCAGCAGCTCCTGGACAGAAAGCACAGATACG. The genes are TRBV7-9 and TRBJ2-3, with D tentatively TRBD1 (6 bases). The observed sequence ends 3 residues before the CDR3 terminus, with the missing tail filled in from the germline J gene. There are 15 residues in the CDR3. The germline V gene has CDR1 SEHNR and CDR2 FQNEAQ (reference sequence). V lost 4 bases and J 0 bases, leaving 11 bases between the germline ends. Combining the CDR3 with reference TRBV7-9 and TRBJ2-3 gives the whole variable domain DTGVSQNPRHKITKRGQNVTFRCDPISEHNRLYWYRQTLGQGPEFLTYFQNEAQLEKSRLLSDRFSAERPKGSFSTLEIQRTEQGDSAMYLCASSSWTESTDTQYFGPGTRLTVL.